A single TCR beta chain is shown here with its context. TCRdb processed the 5' RACE reads anew with MiXCR; each CDR3 protein has one entry. The table has about 190,000 distinct CDR3 sequences, more than 15% seen once; the top ten hold 35% to 45%. These data are taken from a study of identical twins. The CDR3 has 15 residues. Deletions cut 1 base from V and 3 bases from J, with 9 bases between. Germline V CDR1 and CDR2: LGHDT, YNNKEL (reference sequence). Separately, the same data were catalogued under a study of T cells expressing NK-cell markers.

The TCR comes from a woman under 30 in good health. The sequenced sample was CD8+ T cells sorted from blood. The chain employs TRBV3-1 and TRBJ1-4; D unclear. The CDR3 DNA is TGTGCCAGCAGCCAAGGGCAGGTCTCTAATGAAAAACTGTTTTTT. Translation gives CASSQGQVSNEKLFF.